Each of the 26 T cell receptor beta chains below was sequenced from the same sample in a study of blood T cells in healthy people across ages. A J-beta primer mix and a sample-barcoded 5' primer were used in a second PCR of roughly 7 to 12 cycles. TCRdb called the 5' RACE reads again in MiXCR, with one record for every CDR3 protein. The data contain under 1,000,000 distinct CDR3 sequences, about 36% of them singletons. Sequencing was performed on blood. Source of these receptors: a man aged 18-30 years in good health.

The V call is TRBV6-2 or TRBV6-3, the J call TRBJ2-6, with D perhaps TRBD1 or TRBD2 (5 bases each). CDR1 MNHEY and CDR2 SVGEGT come from the germline V gene. This CDR3 comprises 14 residues. The V end lost 8 bases, the J end lost 0 bases, and 8 bases lay between the germline ends. Here the CDR3 DNA reads TGTGCCAGCCGGGGACCCTCTGGGGCCAACGTCCTGACTTTC. Its protein is CASRGPSGANVLTF.

This clonotype was counted only a few times. V and J are TRBV7-2 and TRBJ2-5; 7 nucleotides line up with TRBD1. CDR3 length: 15 residues. The trim removed 3 bases at V and 1 base at J, leaving 5 bases unmatched. The germline gives CDR1 SGHTA, CDR2 FQGNSA. CDR3 amino acids: CASSLWGQSQETQYF. CDR3 in DNA: TGTGCCAGCAGCTTGTGGGGACAGTCCCAAGAGACCCAGTACTTC.

The gene calls are TRBV12-3 or TRBV12-4 and TRBJ2-7; TRBD1 aligns across 10 bases. CDR3 length equals 14 residues. J gave up 7 bases and V 6 bases, and 9 bases lay outside the gene matches. CDR3 sequence reads: CASRAGTGVREQYF. The CDR3 DNA reads TGTGCCAGCAGGGCCGGGACAGGGGTCCGGGAGCAGTACTTC.

This clonotype has a handful of counts. The chain recombines TRBV3-1 with TRBJ2-5; D unresolved. Per germline, CDR1 LGHDT and CDR2 YNNKEL (reference sequence). Trimming stripped 0 bases from V and 5 bases from J, with 10 bases between. The CDR3 length is 14 residues. The CDR3 nucleotides read TGTGCCAGCAGCCAAGATTTTAGTTCGGAGACCCAGTACTTC. It encodes CASSQDFSSETQYF.

At least ten counts were recorded for this clonotype. The rearrangement joins TRBV7-2 to TRBJ2-3; D not resolved. Trimming removed 8 bases at V and 1 base at J, with 13 bases between. The CDR3 totals 14 residues. Per germline, CDR1 SGHTA and CDR2 FQGNSA. The CDR3 coding sequence is TGTGCCAGCCGTCCCTTCACGGGCACAGATACGCAGTATTTT. As protein: CASRPFTGTDTQYF.

Remarks on this clonotype: This could be a read error, since a much larger clone is one nucleotide away. This chain connects TRBV6-2 or TRBV6-3 to TRBJ2-1; tentatively, D is TRBD1 or TRBD2 (5 bases each). The J call may be mistaken, given a closer DNA end match to TRBJ2-7. The germline V gene encodes CDR1 MNHEY and CDR2 SVGEGT. The CDR3 length is 14 residues. The CDR3 protein is CATRAAASYNEQYF. The CDR3 nucleotides read TGTGCCACCAGGGCAGCGGCCTCCTACAATGAGCAGTACTTC.

This clonotype was detected once. This chain uses TRBV4-1 with TRBJ2-7, with unresolved D. Trimming removed 5 bases at V and 7 bases at J, with 9 bases between. This CDR3 is 11 amino acids long. Germline assignment: CDR1 MGHRA and CDR2 YSYEKL. The CDR3 region has the DNA TGCGCCAGCAGCATAAACAAAGAGCAGTACTTC. It translates to CASSINKEQYF.

This clonotype was detected only a few times. A read error may explain this, as a much larger clone is one base away. This sequence joins TRBV20-1 and TRBJ2-3; maybe TRBD2 (6 bases). CDR3 size: 13 residues. Germline V CDR1 and CDR2: DFQATT, SNEGSKA (reference sequence). The V gene lost 4 bases and the J gene lost 0 bases, with 8 bases spanning the gap. The CDR3 coding sequence is TGCAGTGCTAATAGCGGCAGCACAGATACGCAGTATTTT. Residues: CSANSGSTDTQYF.

The chain recombines TRBV7-2 with TRBJ2-7; D gene ambiguous. Per germline, CDR1 SGHTA and CDR2 FQGNSA. CDR3 size: 14 residues. The V and J ends lost 7 bases and 1 base respectively, with 14 bases between them. CDR3 loop: CASNPVGSSYEQYF. The CDR3 DNA is TGTGCCAGCAACCCGGTGGGTTCTTCCTACGAGCAGTACTTC. Filled out from reference TRBV7-2 and TRBJ2-7, the complete variable domain reads GAGVSQSPSNKVTEKGKDVELRCDPISGHTALYWYRQSLGQGLEFLIYFQGNSAPDKSGLPSDRFSAERTGGSVSTLTIQRTQQEDSAVYLCASNPVGSSYEQYFGPGTRLTVT.

The chain links TRBV5-1 to TRBJ2-7, with D possibly being TRBD1 (6 bases). The CDR3 sequence is 16 residues long. V was clipped by 1 base and J by 7 bases, with 21 bases between them. Germline V gene lookup returns CDR1 SGHRS and CDR2 YFSETQ. CDR3 loop: CASSLFDPGGEGEQYF. CDR3 coding DNA: TGCGCCAGCAGCTTGTTCGATCCTGGGGGCGAGGGTGAGCAGTACTTC.

The chain recombines TRBV19 with TRBJ2-2, with a possible D match to TRBD2 (5 bases). The CDR3 has 16 residues. The germline V gene encodes CDR1 LNHDA and CDR2 SQIVND (reference sequence). V lost 2 bases and J 1 base, leaving 11 bases between the germline ends. CDR3 residues: CASSILEAENTGELFF. CDR3 nucleotides: TGTGCCAGTAGTATATTGGAGGCGGAGAACACCGGGGAGCTGTTTTTT.

Concerning this clonotype: With a much larger clone just one base away, this may be a read error. The chain employs TRBV6-2 or TRBV6-3 and TRBJ2-5; D is undetermined. CDR1 is MNHEY, CDR2 SVGEGT, per germline. CDR3 length: 15 amino acids. Trimming took 5 bases from V and 11 from J, leaving 24 bases between them. The CDR3 sequence: CASSRVGIAQDEQYF. DNA of the CDR3: TGTGCCAGCAGTCGGGTTGGTATAGCCCAGGATGAGCAGTACTTC.

The chain links TRBV20-1 to TRBJ1-3, with D hard to call. The germline V gene encodes CDR1 DFQATT and CDR2 SNEGSKA (reference sequence). The V gene lost 0 bases and the J gene lost 5 bases, with 8 bases spanning the gap. There are 13 residues in the CDR3. The chain's CDR3 is CSARDVIRNTIYF. For the CDR3, the DNA is TGCAGTGCTAGAGATGTCATTCGAAACACCATATATTTT.

This clonotype was found many times. The chain carries TRBV10-3 and TRBJ2-1; D is possibly TRBD1 or TRBD2 (5 bases each). CDR1 and CDR2 (germline): ENHRY, SYGVKD. V was cut by 5 bases and J by 9 bases, with 17 bases left in between. The CDR3 extends over 14 amino acids. Here the CDR3 reads CAISTPGRGGEQFF. CDR3 DNA sequence: TGTGCCATCAGTACCCCGGGAAGGGGTGGTGAGCAGTTCTTC.

The table lists this clonotype with a count of one. This chain joins TRBV27 and TRBJ2-2; 7 bases are a match to TRBD2. V trimming: 0 bases; J trimming: 6 bases; junction bases outside the gene matches: 10. There are 17 residues in the CDR3. Germline values: CDR1 MNHEY, CDR2 SMNVEV (reference sequence). The CDR3 sequence: CASSLSQVAGVPGELFF. The CDR3 DNA reads TGTGCCAGCAGTTTATCACAGGTCGCGGGGGTCCCCGGGGAGCTGTTTTTT.

The chain is built from TRBV9 and TRBJ2-2, with 12 bases lining up with TRBD2. After removal of 3 bases from V and 7 bases from J, the junction contained 4 bases not matched to a gene. The CDR3 totals 15 residues. Germline V gene lookup returns CDR1 SGDLS and CDR2 YYNGEE. CDR3: CASSGLAGAIGELFF. As DNA, the CDR3 is TGTGCCAGCAGCGGACTAGCGGGGGCAATCGGGGAGCTGTTTTTT. Filled out from reference TRBV9 and TRBJ2-2, the complete variable domain reads DSGVTQTPKHLITATGQRVTLRCSPRSGDLSVYWYQQSLDQGLQFLIQYYNGEERAKGNILERFSAQQFPDLHSELNLSSLELGDSALYFCASSGLAGAIGELFFGEGSRLTVL.

This clonotype was counted between two and nine times. The V call is TRBV4-1, the J call TRBJ2-1, with unresolved D. Germline CDR1 reads MGHRA; CDR2 reads YSYEKL. V was pared by 2 bases and J by 7 bases, with 15 bases between. This CDR3 spans 15 amino acids. In DNA form, the CDR3 reads TGCGCCAGCAGCCAAAGACTGGGTGATGAGAATGAGCAGTTCTTC. Residues: CASSQRLGDENEQFF.

V usage is TRBV6-4 and J usage is TRBJ1-4, with TRBD1 matching over 9 bases. With 2 bases clipped from V and 3 bases from J, the junction kept 4 bases outside the gene matches. The germline gives CDR1 MRHNA, CDR2 SNTAGT. The length of the CDR3 is 16 residues. The CDR3, as DNA: TGTGCCAGCAGTGACCGGAGGACAGGGGCTAATGAAAAACTGTTTTTT. It specifies CASSDRRTGANEKLFF.

The chain recombines TRBV19 with TRBJ1-2; no clear D. The V gene lost 8 bases and the J gene lost 2 bases, with 15 bases spanning the gap. The germline CDR1 and CDR2 sequences are LNHDA and SQIVND (reference sequence). The CDR3 has 14 residues. In DNA form, the CDR3 reads TGTGCCAGTCAGTGGGAACCCGGCAACTATGGCTACACCTTC. The encoded protein is CASQWEPGNYGYTF.

A remark on this clonotype: The germline gene is not matched at one end of the junction; a read error may be the cause. The genes are TRBV3-1 and TRBJ2-5; D is perhaps TRBD1 (6 bases). CDR3 size: 16 residues. The germline V gene has CDR1 LGHDT and CDR2 YNNKEL (reference sequence). The CDR3 here is CAGSQRMNRAVETQYF. CDR3 DNA sequence: TGTGCCGGCAGCCAACGGATGAACAGGGCCGTAGAGACCCAGTACTTC.

The chain uses TRBV7-9 and TRBJ1-4; 8 positions match TRBD1. The germline gives CDR1 SEHNR, CDR2 FQNEAQ (reference sequence). This CDR3 contains 15 residues. Unmatched junction bases numbered 5, after V lost 4 bases and J lost 4 bases. The CDR3 region is CASSYPTGDNEKLFF. CDR3 DNA: TGTGCCAGCAGCTACCCGACAGGGGATAATGAAAAACTGTTTTTT.

The chain recombines TRBV5-1 with TRBJ1-6, with a weak D call TRBD1 (5 bases). The germline V gene has CDR1 SGHRS and CDR2 YFSETQ. The CDR3 loop spans 16 amino acids. Trimming took off 0 bases at V and 6 bases at J, with 13 bases between the two ends. As DNA, the CDR3 is TGCGCCAGCAGCTTGGGGGTCAGGGCAGGTAATTCACCCCTCCACTTT. It encodes CASSLGVRAGNSPLHF.

This clonotype was detected many times. DNA of the CDR3: TGTGCCATCAGTGAGTTCAACGGCGGGGGCTACACCTTC. Its translation is CAISEFNGGGYTF. This chain joins TRBV10-3 and TRBJ1-2; D ambiguous. This CDR3 is built from 13 residues. Germline CDR1 and CDR2: ENHRY and SYGVKD. V lost 1 base and J 8 bases, leaving 11 bases between the germline ends.

This clonotype was recorded a few times. The chain carries TRBV7-2 and TRBJ1-1; no clear D gene. Deletions cut 1 base from V and 1 base from J, with 10 bases between. CDR3 length: 15 residues. CDR1 and CDR2 from the germline V gene are SGHTA and FQGNSA. CDR3 bases: TGTGCCAGCAGCTTAGAGATAGGGAGGAACACTGAAGCTTTCTTT. Translated: CASSLEIGRNTEAFF.

This clonotype came up a few times. This chain connects TRBV4-2 to TRBJ2-3, with no clear D. The V and J ends lost 0 bases and 0 bases respectively, with 7 bases between them. Looked up from germline, CDR1 is LGHNA and CDR2 is YNFKEQ. The CDR3 extends over 15 amino acids. The CDR3 region has the DNA TGTGCCAGCAGCCAAGAGCCAGGCAGCACAGATACGCAGTATTTT. Residues: CASSQEPGSTDTQYF.

The table lists this clonotype with many counts. The chain has TRBV12-3 or TRBV12-4 and TRBJ1-2, with 10 bases aligning to TRBD1. This CDR3 is 14 amino acids long. V shed 3 bases and J 8 bases; nucleotides not matched to a gene: 6. The CDR3 spells CASSLDRGRGGYTF. CDR3 DNA sequence: TGTGCCAGCAGTTTGGACAGGGGGAGAGGCGGCTACACCTTC.